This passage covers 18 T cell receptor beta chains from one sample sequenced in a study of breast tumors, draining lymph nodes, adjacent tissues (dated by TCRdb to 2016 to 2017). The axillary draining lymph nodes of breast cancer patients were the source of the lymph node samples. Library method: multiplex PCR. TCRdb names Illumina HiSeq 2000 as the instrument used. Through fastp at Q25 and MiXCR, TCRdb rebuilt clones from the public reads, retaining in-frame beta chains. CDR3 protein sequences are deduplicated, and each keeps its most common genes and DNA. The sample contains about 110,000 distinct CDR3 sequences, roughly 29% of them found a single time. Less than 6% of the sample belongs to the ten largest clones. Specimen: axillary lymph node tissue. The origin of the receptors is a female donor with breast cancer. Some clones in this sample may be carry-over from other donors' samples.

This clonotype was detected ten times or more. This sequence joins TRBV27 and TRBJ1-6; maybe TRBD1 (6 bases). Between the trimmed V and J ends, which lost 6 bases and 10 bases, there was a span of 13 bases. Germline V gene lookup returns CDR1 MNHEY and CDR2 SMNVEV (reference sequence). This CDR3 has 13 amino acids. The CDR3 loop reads CASRQGSGSPLHF. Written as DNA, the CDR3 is TGTGCCAGCAGACAGGGATCAGGATCACCCCTCCACTTT.

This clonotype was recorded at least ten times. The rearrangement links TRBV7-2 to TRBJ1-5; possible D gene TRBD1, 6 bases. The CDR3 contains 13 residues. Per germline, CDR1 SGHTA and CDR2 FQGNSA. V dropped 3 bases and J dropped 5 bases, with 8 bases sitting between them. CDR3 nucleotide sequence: TGTGCCAGCAGCTTTGACAGGCATCAGCCCCAGCATTTT. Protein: CASSFDRHQPQHF. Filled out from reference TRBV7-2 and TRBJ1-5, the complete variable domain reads GAGVSQSPSNKVTEKGKDVELRCDPISGHTALYWYRQSLGQGLEFLIYFQGNSAPDKSGLPSDRFSAERTGGSVSTLTIQRTQQEDSAVYLCASSFDRHQPQHFGDGTRLSIL.

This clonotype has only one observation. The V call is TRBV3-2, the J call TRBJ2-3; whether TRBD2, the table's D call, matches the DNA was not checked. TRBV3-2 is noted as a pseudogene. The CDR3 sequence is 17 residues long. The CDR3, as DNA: TGTGCCAGCAGCTGGGAACATAGCGGGGACCCGGTAGATACGCAGTATTTT. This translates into CASSWEHSGDPVDTQYF.

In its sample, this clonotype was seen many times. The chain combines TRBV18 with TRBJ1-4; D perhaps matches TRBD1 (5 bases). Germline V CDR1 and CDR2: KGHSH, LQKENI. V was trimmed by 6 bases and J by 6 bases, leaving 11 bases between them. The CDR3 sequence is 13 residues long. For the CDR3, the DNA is TGTGCCAGCTCTACGGGGGGGGATGAAAAACTGTTTTTT. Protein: CASSTGGDEKLFF.

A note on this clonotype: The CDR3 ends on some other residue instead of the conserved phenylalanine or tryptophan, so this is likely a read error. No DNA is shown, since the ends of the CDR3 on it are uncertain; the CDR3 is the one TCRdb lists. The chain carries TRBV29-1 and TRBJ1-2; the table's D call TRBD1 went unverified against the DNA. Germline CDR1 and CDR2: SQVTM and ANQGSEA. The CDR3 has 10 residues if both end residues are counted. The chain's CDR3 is CSVGDGDRHS.

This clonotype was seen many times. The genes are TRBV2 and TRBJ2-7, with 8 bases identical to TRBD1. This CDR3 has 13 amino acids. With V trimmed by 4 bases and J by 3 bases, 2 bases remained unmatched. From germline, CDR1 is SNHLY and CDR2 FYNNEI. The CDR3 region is CASSGDRIYEQYF. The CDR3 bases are TGTGCCAGCAGTGGGGACAGGATCTACGAGCAGTACTTC.

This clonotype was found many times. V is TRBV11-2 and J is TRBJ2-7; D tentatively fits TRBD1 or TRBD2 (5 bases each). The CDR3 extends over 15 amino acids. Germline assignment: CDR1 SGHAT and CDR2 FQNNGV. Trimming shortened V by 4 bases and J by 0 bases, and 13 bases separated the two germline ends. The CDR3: CASSSPRGASYEQYF. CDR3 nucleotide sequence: TGTGCCAGCAGCTCACCACGAGGGGCCTCCTACGAGCAGTACTTC.

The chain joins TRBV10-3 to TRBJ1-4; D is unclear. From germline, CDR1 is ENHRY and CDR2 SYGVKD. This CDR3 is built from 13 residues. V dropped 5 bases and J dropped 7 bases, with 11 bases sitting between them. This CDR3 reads CAISPSHTEKLFF. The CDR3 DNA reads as TGTGCCATCAGTCCCTCCCACACTGAAAAACTGTTTTTT.

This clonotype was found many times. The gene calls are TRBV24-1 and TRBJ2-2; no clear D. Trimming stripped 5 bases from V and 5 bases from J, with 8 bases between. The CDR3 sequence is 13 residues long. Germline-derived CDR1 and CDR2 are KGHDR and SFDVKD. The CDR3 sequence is CATSARLTGELFF. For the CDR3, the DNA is TGTGCCACCAGTGCTCGGCTTACCGGGGAGCTGTTTTTT.

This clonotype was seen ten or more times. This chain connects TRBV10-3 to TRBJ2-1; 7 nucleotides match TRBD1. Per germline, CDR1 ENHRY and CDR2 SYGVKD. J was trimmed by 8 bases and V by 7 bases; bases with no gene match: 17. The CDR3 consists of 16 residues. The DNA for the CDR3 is TGTGCCATCAACCGAGGACAGGCCTCAGGGATGGATGAGCAGTTCTTC. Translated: CAINRGQASGMDEQFF.

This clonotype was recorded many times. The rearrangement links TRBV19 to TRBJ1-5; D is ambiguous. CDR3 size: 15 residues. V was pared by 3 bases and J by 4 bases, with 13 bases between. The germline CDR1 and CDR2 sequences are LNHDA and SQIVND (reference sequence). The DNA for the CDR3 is TGTGCCAGTAGTATTGAAATAAGGTCTAATCAGCCCCAGCATTTT. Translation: CASSIEIRSNQPQHF.

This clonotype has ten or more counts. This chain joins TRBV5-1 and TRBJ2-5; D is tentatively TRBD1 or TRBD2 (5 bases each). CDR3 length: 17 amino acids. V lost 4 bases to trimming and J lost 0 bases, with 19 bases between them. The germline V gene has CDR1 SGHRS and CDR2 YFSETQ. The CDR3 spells CASSVGMGVGYQETQYF. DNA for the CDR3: TGCGCCAGCAGCGTGGGCATGGGGGTAGGGTACCAAGAGACCCAGTACTTC. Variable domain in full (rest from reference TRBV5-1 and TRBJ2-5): KAGVTQTPRYLIKTRGQQVTLSCSPISGHRSVSWYQQTPGQGLQFLFEYFSETQRNKGNFPGRFSGRQFSNSRSEMNVSTLELGDSALYLCASSVGMGVGYQETQYFGPGTRLLVL.

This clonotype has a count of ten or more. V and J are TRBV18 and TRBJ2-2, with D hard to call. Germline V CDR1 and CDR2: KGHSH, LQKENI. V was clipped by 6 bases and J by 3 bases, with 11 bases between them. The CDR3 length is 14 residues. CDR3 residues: CASSPYDYTGELFF. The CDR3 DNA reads TGTGCCAGCTCCCCATACGATTACACCGGGGAGCTGTTTTTT.

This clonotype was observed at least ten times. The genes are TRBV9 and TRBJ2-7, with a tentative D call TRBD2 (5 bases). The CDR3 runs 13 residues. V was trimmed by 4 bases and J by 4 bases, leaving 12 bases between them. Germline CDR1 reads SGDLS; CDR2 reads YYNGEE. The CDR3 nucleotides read TGTGCCAGCAGCCTTGGGCCGGGGTACGAGCAGTACTTC. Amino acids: CASSLGPGYEQYF.

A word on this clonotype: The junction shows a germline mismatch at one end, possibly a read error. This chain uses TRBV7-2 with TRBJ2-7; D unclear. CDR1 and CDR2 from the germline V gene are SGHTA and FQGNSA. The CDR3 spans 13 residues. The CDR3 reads CASGLGLGYEQYF. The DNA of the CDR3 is TGTGCCAGCGGCTTAGGATTAGGGTACGAGCAGTACTTC. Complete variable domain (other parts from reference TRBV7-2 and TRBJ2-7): GAGVSQSPSNKVTEKGKDVELRCDPISGHTALYWYRQSLGQGLEFLIYFQGNSAPDKSGLPSDRFSAERTGGSVSTLTIQRTQQEDSAVYLCASGLGLGYEQYFGPGTRLTVT.

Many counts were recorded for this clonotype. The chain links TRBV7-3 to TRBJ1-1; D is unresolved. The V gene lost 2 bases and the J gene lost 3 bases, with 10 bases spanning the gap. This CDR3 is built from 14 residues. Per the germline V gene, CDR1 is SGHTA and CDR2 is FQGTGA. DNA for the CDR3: TGTGCCAGCAGCTTACTAGGGAGGGACACTGAAGCTTTCTTT. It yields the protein CASSLLGRDTEAFF.

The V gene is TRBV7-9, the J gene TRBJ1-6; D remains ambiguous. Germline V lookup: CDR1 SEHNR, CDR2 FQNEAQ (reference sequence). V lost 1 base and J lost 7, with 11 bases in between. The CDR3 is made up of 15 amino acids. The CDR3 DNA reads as TGTGCCAGCAGCTTAGGTAACAGTGACAATTCACCCCTCCACTTT. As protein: CASSLGNSDNSPLHF. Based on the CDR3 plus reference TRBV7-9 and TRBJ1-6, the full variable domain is DTGVSQNPRHKITKRGQNVTFRCDPISEHNRLYWYRQTLGQGPEFLTYFQNEAQLEKSRLLSDRFSAERPKGSFSTLEIQRTEQGDSAMYLCASSLGNSDNSPLHFGNGTRLTVT.

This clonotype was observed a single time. The CDR3 region has the DNA TGTGCCAGCAGTAGGGGGACAGGGGGCACTGAAAAACTGTTTTTT. This translates into CASSRGTGGTEKLFF. This sequence joins TRBV12-3 or TRBV12-4 and TRBJ1-4; 12 positions agree with TRBD1. The junction had 5 bases not matched to a gene; V was cut back by 5 bases and J by 7 bases. This CDR3 region has 15 residues.